This TCR beta chain was captured in a study of molecular identifiers for immune sequencing clone quantification. Bulk TCR libraries were made with methods that had been previously described and with listed TCR primers. One entry per CDR3 protein, called by TCRdb with MiXCR from the PCR reads. The sample holds over 100,000 distinct CDR3 sequences, about 32% seen once. V gave up 3 bases and J gave up 2 bases; unmatched junction bases: 4. Germline values: CDR1 SGHVS, CDR2 FQNEAQ. The CDR3 is 14 residues long. This clonotype was seen many times. The sequence was obtained from a human donor in good health. Some libraries in this study had Jurkat cell RNA spiked in. Sequenced: naive CD8+ T cells from blood, with Jurkat cell RNA spiked in. Subset noted: FACS-sorted CD8+CD4-CCR7+CD45RA+ naive T cells. V is TRBV7-8 and J is TRBJ2-7, with TRBD1 identical over 7 bases. CDR3 sequence reads: CASSFRDRPYEQYF. Here the CDR3 DNA reads TGTGCCAGCAGCTTCCGGGACAGACCCTACGAGCAGTACTTC.